This T cell receptor (beta chain) was observed in a study of blood T cell repertoires in COVID-19 (dated by TCRdb to about 2020). Some background on the complete study: Samples from collaborators originated in the United States, Italy and Spain and spanned both the acute and convalescent phases of COVID-19. The material from the prospective study consisted of cDNA or gDNA derived from T cells, B-cell-depleted T cells, or PBMCs. The dataset comprised deeply sampled blood TCRbeta repertoires from subjects exposed to, actively infected with, or recovered from COVID-19. The repertoires were released in a freely available public database intended as a resource for research on the immune response to SARS-CoV-2. The samples were drawn from two sources: the first 160 participants of the ongoing ImmuneRACE study, and 1,254 subjects contributed by 6 global collaborators. Sample metadata almost always included a de-identified subject ID, COVID-19 status, age in years and sex. Where available, HLA class I and class II types were taken from metadata supplied by the sample provider and were not determined by assay-based typing.

This clone was counted a single time. What this receptor recognizes is not known. There are no base qualities to consult, and no much larger clone falls within one base. Whole blood was collected in K2EDTA tubes by collaborating institutions according to the institutions' own protocols. For TCRbeta analysis, collaborator samples were shipped as frozen whole blood, as isolated PBMCs, or as DNA extracted from either sample type. TCRbeta CDR3 regions were amplified from genomic DNA using the immunoSEQ Assay, a bias-controlled multiplex PCR. The paper's data handling went like this. Nucleated cell counts per sample were estimated from amplification of reference gene primers within the assay. To quantify the absolute abundance of each unique TCRbeta CDR3 rearrangement, sequence reads were collapsed and filtered. For each sample, productive Simpson clonality was calculated by taking the square root of Simpson's diversity index across productive rearrangements. Here the immuneACCESS table is served through TCRdb, limited to in-frame sequences with V and J called. Missing clones are a known gap in these copies; in checked studies unresolved V genes cover under half, and the rest lacks a known reason. The V and J calls and clone size come from that table; D and trimming were worked out from the DNA. This sample has 90,000 to 120,000 clones in its table, and approximately 88% of those were observed once. The ten largest clones capture 2.4% of the sample.

The full study reports these points: The quantity of clinical and demographic metadata differed by source and by participant and was supplied without curation.

Germline trimming: 5 bases from V, 3 bases from J; junction bases outside gene matches: 9. CDR1 PRHDT and CDR2 FYEKMQ were looked up in the germline V gene (reference sequence). The CDR3 runs 18 residues from the cysteine to the phenylalanine. CDR3 DNA only is kept here, 54 bases in frame from base 1. The rearranged segments are TRBV13 and TRBJ2-1, with 14 middle bases fitting TRBD2. This TCR derives from a human donor in a cohort sampled during active COVID-19. The sequencing input was peripheral blood. CDR3 reads: CASSPTGLAGGLYNEQFF. The sequenced DNA: TGTGCCAGCAGCCCAACCGGACTAGCGGGGGGTCTCTACAATGAGCAGTTCTTC.